This TCR beta chain was sequenced in a study of cytomegalovirus exposure and HLA in healthy donors. Overall study: It was reported in a later analysis that the approximately 110 validation repertoires used the same platform as the roughly 700 first-cohort repertoires.

This clone was detected a few times. Its specificity is unknown. While the first cohort had fewer than 850 subjects, the donors belonged to the separate validation cohort of about 120 subjects. TCRdb's table, derived via immunoSEQ multiplex PCR, lists solely in-frame clones and lacks some. Here the sample spans some 180,000 clones, roughly three quarters being singletons. Findings and limits, study-wide: Cytomegalovirus association was assigned to under 200 TCR beta chains. Across donors, most TCRs were seen rarely, yet some public ones were widespread.

The source of this sequence is a woman between 25 and 40 years old in good health and CMV-seronegative. Source material: PBMCs.

The CDR3 protein is CASSRTAVNSPLHF. CDR3 bases: TGCGCCAGCAGTCGGACAGCGGTTAATTCACCCCTCCACTTT. The chain has TRBV10-1 and TRBJ1-6, with a tentative D call TRBD1 (6 bases). This CDR3 has 14 residues. Germline loops: CDR1 WNHNN, CDR2 SYGVQD (reference sequence). V shed 5 bases and J shed 6 bases, with 11 bases lying between them.